This passage covers 14 T cell receptor beta chains from one sample sequenced in a study of cytomegalovirus exposure and HLA in healthy donors. Vbeta (60) and Jbeta (13) primers were used in the PCR. Libraries were prepared by immunoSEQ multiplex PCR; TCRdb keeps only in-frame clonotypes and omits some of them. The sample consists of about 150,000 clones, 70% to 90% of them appearing once. Material for sequencing was PBMCs. The source is a girl aged 5-17 years in good health and CMV-seropositive.

CDR3 amino acids: CAWSRGQAEGETQYF. The DNA of the CDR3 is TGTGCCTGGAGTAGGGGGCAGGCTGAGGGAGAGACCCAGTACTTC. The chain links TRBV30 to TRBJ2-5; 7 bases line up with TRBD1. J was trimmed by 4 bases and V by 2 bases; bases with no gene match: 10. The CDR3 is 15 residues long. Per the germline V gene, CDR1 is GTSNPN and CDR2 is SVGIG (reference sequence). Filled out from reference TRBV30 and TRBJ2-5, the complete variable domain reads SQTIHQWPATLVQPVGSPLSLECTVEGTSNPNLYWYRQAAGRGLQLLFYSVGIGQISSEVPQNLSASRPQDRQFILSSKKLLLSDSGFYLCAWSRGQAEGETQYFGPGTRLLVL.

The chain uses TRBV5-1 and TRBJ1-1; 7 bases are shared with TRBD1. The V and J ends lost 4 bases and 0 bases, in that order; junction bases with no gene match: 15. Germline V gene sequence: CDR1 SGHRS, CDR2 YFSETQ. This CDR3 is built from 18 residues. CDR3 sequence: CASSNGTARWRMNTEAFF. CDR3 bases: TGCGCCAGCAGCAATGGGACAGCCCGATGGAGAATGAACACTGAAGCTTTCTTT.

This clone was detected a few times. The V call is TRBV30, the J call TRBJ1-3; 9 bases map to TRBD1. This CDR3 region has 14 residues. Germline CDR1 GTSNPN, CDR2 SVGIG (reference sequence). Germline trimming cut 0 bases from V and 5 bases from J; bases unmatched to any gene: 2. CDR3: CAWSVQGARNTIYF. CDR3 nucleotide sequence: TGTGCCTGGAGTGTACAGGGGGCGCGAAACACCATATATTTT. The entire variable domain, with the rest obtained from reference TRBV30 and TRBJ1-3, is as follows: SQTIHQWPATLVQPVGSPLSLECTVEGTSNPNLYWYRQAAGRGLQLLFYSVGIGQISSEVPQNLSASRPQDRQFILSSKKLLLSDSGFYLCAWSVQGARNTIYFGEGSWLTVV.

The V and J genes are TRBV15 and TRBJ2-1; D perhaps matches TRBD1 (5 bases). V lost 8 bases to trimming and J lost 9 bases, with 23 bases between them. CDR3 length: 15 amino acids. Germline lookup yields CDR1 LNHNV and CDR2 YYDKDF (reference sequence). The CDR3 nucleotides are TGTGCCACCCTTAGGGGCGGTCATGAGGTCGGTGAGCAGTTCTTC. Translated: CATLRGGHEVGEQFF. Full variable domain (missing parts from reference TRBV15 and TRBJ2-1): DAMVIQNPRYQVTQFGKPVTLSCSQTLNHNVMYWYQQKSSQAPKLLFHYYDKDFNNEADTPDNFQSRRPNTSFCFLDIRSPGLGDTAMYLCATLRGGHEVGEQFFGPGTRLTVL.

CDR3 sequence (DNA): TGTGCCAGTAGCCTTGGACAGGGGCTCACTGAAGCTTTCTTT. As protein: CASSLGQGLTEAFF. The genes are TRBV19 and TRBJ1-1; 9 bases fit TRBD1. The CDR3 extends over 14 amino acids. The germline V gene has CDR1 LNHDA and CDR2 SQIVND (reference sequence). V lost 6 bases to trimming and J lost 4 bases; unmatched junction nucleotides: 6.

The chain recombines TRBV11-2 with TRBJ2-7; D might be TRBD2 (6 bases). Trimming cost V 8 bases and J 1 base, with 9 bases left between them. Per germline, CDR1 SGHAT and CDR2 FQNNGV. The CDR3 has 12 residues. The CDR3: CASLGRSYEQYF. CDR3 bases: TGTGCCAGCCTCGGGAGATCCTACGAGCAGTACTTC.

This clone was detected once. This sequence joins TRBV5-1 and TRBJ1-2; 9 nucleotides match TRBD1. The CDR3 spans 12 residues. Germline V lookup: CDR1 SGHRS, CDR2 YFSETQ. CDR3 in amino acids: CATTGQGDGYTF. CDR3 DNA: TGCGCGACCACGGGACAGGGCGATGGCTACACCTTC.

V and J are TRBV7-3 and TRBJ1-1, with D possibly TRBD1 on 5 matching bases. Trimming cost V 5 bases and J 4 bases, with 11 bases left between them. This CDR3 is 13 amino acids long. Germline V lookup: CDR1 SGHTA, CDR2 FQGTGA. The CDR3 sequence is CASSPWGGTEAFF. For the CDR3, the DNA is TGTGCCAGCAGCCCATGGGGGGGCACTGAAGCTTTCTTT.

The V call is TRBV7-9, the J call TRBJ1-2; possible D gene TRBD1, 5 bases. Germline lookup yields CDR1 SEHNR and CDR2 FQNEAQ (reference sequence). The CDR3 spans 13 residues. The germline V and J ends were trimmed by 7 bases and 8 bases, with 17 bases remaining between them. The CDR3 coding sequence is TGTGCCAGCACCATTCTGTCAGGGTCCGGCTACACCTTC. Translated, it gives CASTILSGSGYTF. The full variable domain, rest sourced from reference TRBV7-9 and TRBJ1-2, is DTGVSQNPRHKITKRGQNVTFRCDPISEHNRLYWYRQTLGQGPEFLTYFQNEAQLEKSRLLSDRFSAERPKGSFSTLEIQRTEQGDSAMYLCASTILSGSGYTFGSGTRLTVV.

The CDR3 spells CASSDSPGGFGAFF. The DNA of the CDR3 is TGTGCCAGCAGTGACTCGCCAGGGGGCTTCGGAGCTTTCTTT. The rearrangement uses TRBV6-1 and TRBJ1-1, with 8 positions matching TRBD1. Germline V gives CDR1 MNHNS, CDR2 SASEGT. Germline trimming cut 3 bases from V and 10 bases from J; bases unmatched to any gene: 10. The CDR3 is made up of 14 amino acids.

The chain recombines TRBV6-1 with TRBJ2-7, with D perhaps TRBD2 (5 bases). Germline V gene sequence: CDR1 MNHNS, CDR2 SASEGT. The CDR3 has 13 residues. Trimming cost V 4 bases and J 2 bases, with 9 bases left between them. The CDR3 DNA follows: TGTGCCAGCAGTGGGGAGATCACCTACGAGCAGTACTTC. Amino acid sequence: CASSGEITYEQYF.

The rearrangement links TRBV19 to TRBJ1-5, with D possibly being TRBD1 (6 bases). CDR1 is LNHDA, CDR2 SQIVND, per germline (reference sequence). The length of the CDR3 is 16 residues. V shed 5 bases and J shed 0 bases, with 14 bases lying between them. The CDR3 nucleotides are TGTGCCAGTAGTGCAAAGACAGGAGATAGCAATCAGCCCCAGCATTTT. Protein: CASSAKTGDSNQPQHF.

CDR3 sequence: CASSYSDKLIYEQYF. In DNA form, the CDR3 reads TGTGCCAGCAGTTACTCTGACAAACTTATCTACGAGCAGTACTTC. The V gene is TRBV6-6, the J gene TRBJ2-5; no definite D call. The J call is in doubt because the DNA end fits TRBJ2-7 better. The germline V gene has CDR1 MNHNY and CDR2 SVGAGI (reference sequence). The CDR3 extends over 15 amino acids.

This clone was observed a single time. The rearrangement links TRBV7-9 to TRBJ1-2; 7 bases map to TRBD1. V lost 4 bases and J lost 7; bases outside the gene matches: 9. The CDR3 is 14 residues long. The V gene's germline CDR1 is SEHNR and CDR2 FQNEAQ (reference sequence). The CDR3 loop reads CASSSTPTGFGYTF. The CDR3 nucleotides read TGTGCCAGCAGCTCCACCCCGACAGGGTTTGGCTACACCTTC.